This TCR beta chain was obtained from a study of blood T cells in healthy people across ages. The study recruited healthy Caucasian donors from Russia who were aged roughly 6 to 95. Study findings and constraints: Age advanced and TCR beta diversity per million T cells fell, roughly linearly. Using unsorted PBMCs precluded a conclusive naive versus antigen-experienced comparison.

Combining a sample-barcoded 5' primer with a J-beta primer mix, a second PCR ran for 7 to 11 cycles. Each cDNA molecule, via a template-switch adaptor with 12 random nucleotides, was tagged. TCRdb re-analysed the 5' RACE reads in MiXCR, keeping a single row per CDR3 protein. This table holds about 750,000 distinct CDR3 sequences, about 53% found once. The CDR3 loop spans 14 amino acids. Germline V gene data show CDR1 as DFQATT and CDR2 as SNEGSKA (reference sequence). The junction had 4 bases not matched to a gene; V was cut back by 0 bases and J by 5 bases. This clonotype was picked up a small number of times. The target antigen is unknown.

The clonotype originates from an elderly man in good health. This chain connects TRBV20-1 to TRBJ1-1; the match to TRBD1 covers 9 bases. Sequenced sample: blood. CDR3 DNA sequence: TGCAGTGCTAGAGATGCGGGACAGGGAACTGAAGCTTTCTTT. Its protein is CSARDAGQGTEAFF.